These T cell receptor beta chains were read from a single sample in a study of CD4 T cells in relation to SARS-CoV-2 and coronaviruses. TCRdb's table, derived via immunoSEQ multiplex PCR, lists solely in-frame clones and lacks some. The sample has roughly 30,000 clones; under 80% are singletons. The antigens of these receptors remain unknown. Sequenced material: memory CD4+ T cells from PBMCs, cultured in vitro. The receptors come from an adult with COVID-19. CDR3s include the opening cysteine and the closing phenylalanine or tryptophan. The D gene is left open where the match is weak. Clone size is given for some rows only: seen once, a few or many times, or a class if the clone is expanded.

size	D	V	J	DNA	CDR3
NA	NA	TRBV9	TRBJ1-4	TGTGCCAGCAGTCCGGGAGGGACCGATGAAAAACTGTTTTTT	CASSPGGTDEKLFF
NA	TRBD1	TRBV3-1/TRBV3-2	TRBJ2-3	TGTGCCAGCTCCCACAGGGGGATTACAGATACGCAGTATTTT	CASSHRGITDTQYF
NA	TRBD2	TRBV28	TRBJ2-7	TGTGCCAGCAGTTTGGGCGGGAGTATTCGCGAGCAGTACTTC	CASSLGGSIREQYF
NA	TRBD2	TRBV7-9	TRBJ2-2	TGTGCCAGCAGCGGATATTTCCAACTAGCGGGAGCGGACAGGGGGGAGCTGTTTTTT	CASSGYFQLAGADRGELFF
NA	TRBD1	TRBV6-2/TRBV6-3	TRBJ1-2	TGTGCCAGCAGTTACGCAACAGGGGACTGGAGCTATGGCTACACCTTC	CASSYATGDWSYGYTF
NA	NA	TRBV3-1/TRBV3-2	TRBJ1-2	TGTGCCAGCAGCCACCACGGGACCGACCTTAACTATGGCTACACCTTC	CASSHHGTDLNYGYTF
NA	NA	TRBV11-2	TRBJ2-3	TGTGCCAGCAGCCACCGGGACGACACAGATACGCAGTATTTT	CASSHRDDTDTQYF
NA	TRBD2	TRBV28	TRBJ2-1	TGTGCCAGCAGGTTAGCGGGAGGGCCGTCCAATGAGCAGTTCTTC	CASRLAGGPSNEQFF
medium-sized	NA	TRBV6-2/TRBV6-3	TRBJ2-2	TGTGCCAGCAGTTACTCCCCCGAGGGTAGCGGGGAGCTGTTTTTT	CASSYSPEGSGELFF
once	TRBD2	TRBV11-2	TRBJ2-4	TGTGCCAGCAGCTTAGATCAACTAGCGGGAGGGCCGTCAGACATTCAGTACTTC	CASSLDQLAGGPSDIQYF
once	NA	TRBV4-3	TRBJ2-1	TGCGCCAGCAGCCAAGTCAGAATCGGGTCCTACAATGAACAGTTCTTC	CASSQVRIGSYNEQFF
once	TRBD2	TRBV7-9	TRBJ2-1	TGTGCCAGCAGCTCTCGGGGGGGTACCTACAATGAGCAGTTCTTC	CASSSRGGTYNEQFF
NA	NA	TRBV5-1	TRBJ2-3	TGCGCCAGCAGCTTCGACGCAGATACGCAGTATTTT	CASSFDADTQYF
NA	TRBD1	TRBV11-2	TRBJ1-2	TGTGCCAGCAGCTTACTTACAGGGGTTTATGGCTACACCTTC	CASSLLTGVYGYTF
NA	TRBD2	TRBV19	TRBJ2-2	TGTGCCAGTAGTATAACGGCTAGCGGGGGAAACACCGGGGAGCTGTTTTTT	CASSITASGGNTGELFF
NA	NA	TRBV9	TRBJ1-4	TGTGCCAGCAGCGTAAGGGGAGGGGATGCAACTAATGAAAAACTGTTTTTT	CASSVRGGDATNEKLFF
NA	NA	TRBV6-5	TRBJ2-5	TGTGCCAGCAGTTCGCCAGGGGTGGGGGAGACCCAGTACTTC	CASSSPGVGETQYF
NA	NA	TRBV5-1	TRBJ1-6	TGCGCCAGCAGCTTGGATCAGAGCTCCTATAATTCACCCCTCCACTTT	CASSLDQSSYNSPLHF
NA	NA	TRBV9	TRBJ2-7	TGTGCCAGCAGTCCCGGGGCTTCCTACGAGCAGTACTTC	CASSPGASYEQYF
NA	TRBD2	TRBV27	TRBJ2-1	TGTGCCAGCAGTCAGCGGGAGGGCCGCAGCAATGAGCAGTTCTTC	CASSQREGRSNEQFF
once	NA	TRBV4-3	TRBJ2-1	TGCGCCAGCAGCGATCCCTCCGGGACCTCAGGGGTGTATGAGCAGTTCTTC	CASSDPSGTSGVYEQFF
once	TRBD1	TRBV6-6	TRBJ2-1	TGTGCCAGCAGTTACAGGGACAGTTACAATGAGCAGTTCTTC	CASSYRDSYNEQFF
NA	NA	TRBV11-2	TRBJ1-2	TGTGCCAGCAGCCCTGGTAGTGGCTACACCTTC	CASSPGSGYTF
once	NA	TRBV10-3	TRBJ2-3	TGTGCCATCAGTCAGGACACAGATACGCAGTATTTT	CAISQDTDTQYF
NA	TRBD1	TRBV7-9	TRBJ2-5	TGTGCCAGCAGCTTAGGGACCGGGACAGGGATTCAAGAGACCCAGTACTTC	CASSLGTGTGIQETQYF
NA	NA	TRBV27	TRBJ2-7	TGTGCCAGCAGTTTTGGGGGGAGCAAGTACGAGCAGTACTTC	CASSFGGSKYEQYF
NA	NA	TRBV9	TRBJ2-1	TGTGCCAGCAGCGTAGTCGGGATTGAGCAGTTCTTC	CASSVVGIEQFF
NA	NA	TRBV5-1	TRBJ2-5	TGCGCCAGCAAGGGGGGAGAGAGCAAAGAGACCCAGTACTTC	CASKGGESKETQYF
NA	TRBD2	TRBV7-8	TRBJ2-7	TGTGCCAGCAGCTTAGAGCTAGCGGGAGGCTACGAGCAGTACTTC	CASSLELAGGYEQYF
once	TRBD1	TRBV5-1	TRBJ2-7	TGCGCCAGCAGCCTGAGCCCCCGGGACAGTTCCGAGCAGTACTTC	CASSLSPRDSSEQYF
NA	TRBD1	TRBV18	TRBJ2-5	TGTGCCAGCTCACCACAGGGGGCCGAGACCCAGTACTTC	CASSPQGAETQYF
few	NA	TRBV28	TRBJ2-5	TGTGCCAGCAGTTTCGGGGCGGTGAAGACCCAGTACTTC	CASSFGAVKTQYF
NA	NA	TRBV29-1	TRBJ2-7	TGCAGCGTTGTGACGCCGCGCTACGAGCAGTACTTC	CSVVTPRYEQYF
NA	NA	TRBV30	TRBJ1-3	TGTGCCTGGATTCCGGCGCTTTCAAGAAACACCATATATTTT	CAWIPALSRNTIYF
once	TRBD1	TRBV28	TRBJ1-6	TGTGCCAGCAGACAGACAGGGTATAATTCACCCCTCCACTTT	CASRQTGYNSPLHF
NA	NA	TRBV7-9	TRBJ2-3	TGTGCCAGCAGCTTAGAGATCAGGACTAGCACAGATACGCAGTATTTT	CASSLEIRTSTDTQYF
once	NA	TRBV27	TRBJ1-5	TGTGCCAGCAGTCTCATAGCGAGTTCCAATCAGCCCCAGCATTTT	CASSLIASSNQPQHF
few	TRBD1	TRBV27	TRBJ1-6	TGTGCCAGCAGTTGGGGCCCGGACAGGGAATCACCCCTCCACTTT	CASSWGPDRESPLHF
NA	NA	TRBV29-1	TRBJ2-7	TGCAGCGTTGAGTTAACGGTGGGGGAGCAGTACTTC	CSVELTVGEQYF
NA	TRBD1	TRBV6-5	TRBJ1-2	TGTGCCAGCATCACCAGGGGGTCGAGAGGCTACACCTTC	CASITRGSRGYTF